The 17 T cell receptor beta chains listed next were all sequenced from one sample in a study of T-cell memory formation after mild COVID-19 listed by TCRdb under 2021. Library creation used 5' RACE. The sequencer listed for this sample is Illumina NovaSeq 6000. TCRdb reprocessed the public reads (quality trimming at Q25 with fastp, clone calling with MiXCR) and kept in-frame beta chains. Duplicate CDR3 protein sequences are folded into a single record with the most common DNA and genes. Across this sample there are 250,000 to 300,000 distinct CDR3 sequences, with 7.5% to 9.5% seen only once. The top ten clonotypes cover less than 25% of the sample. Specimen: PBMCs or a T cell subset sorted from them (not recorded which). These receptors came from a man between 18 and 35 years old who had mild COVID-19 (a few samples of this study predate the infection). The sample titles of this study are shuffled in the database, so cell type and time point are left out; the donor was told from shared clones.

This clonotype was counted between two and nine times. The rearrangement joins TRBV7-6 to TRBJ2-7; no reliable D call. CDR1 is SGHVS, CDR2 FNYEAQ, per germline. V lost 4 bases, J lost 2 bases, and 9 bases lay in between. The CDR3 loop spans 13 amino acids. The DNA for the CDR3 is TGTGCCAGCAGCTCTGCCTATGCCTACGAGCAGTACTTC. Protein sequence: CASSSAYAYEQYF.

There are many counts of this clonotype. The gene calls are TRBV7-8 and TRBJ1-1, with D perhaps TRBD1 (6 bases). Germline V lookup: CDR1 SGHVS, CDR2 FQNEAQ. The CDR3 is made up of 17 amino acids. The V end lost 2 bases, the J end lost 2 bases, and 18 bases lay between the germline ends. The CDR3 coding sequence is TGTGCCAGCAGCTTAAGAGGGTTAGGACAGATAAACACTGAAGCTTTCTTT. Its translation: CASSLRGLGQINTEAFF.

V is TRBV27 and J is TRBJ1-5; D call uncertain. V was cut by 6 bases and J by 7 bases, with 13 bases left in between. The CDR3 is 13 amino acids. CDR1 MNHEY and CDR2 SMNVEV come from the germline V gene (reference sequence). In DNA form, the CDR3 reads TGTGCCAGCAGAAAGTCTGGAATGCAGCCCCAGCATTTT. This gives the protein CASRKSGMQPQHF.

The V call is TRBV12-3 or TRBV12-4, the J call TRBJ2-3, with D unclear. The CDR3 has 13 amino acids. Deletions cut 4 bases from V and 3 bases from J, with 8 bases between. Here the CDR3 reads CASSSRMTDTQYF. CDR3 coding DNA: TGTGCCAGCAGTTCCCGAATGACAGATACGCAGTATTTT.

In its sample, this clonotype was seen once. The chain couples TRBV5-1 to TRBJ2-7; possibly TRBD1 for D (6 bases). This CDR3 has 13 amino acids. V was shortened by 6 bases and J by 2 bases, with 12 bases between the two germline ends. Germline assignment: CDR1 SGHRS and CDR2 YFSETQ. CDR3: CASTPGHTYEQYF. The DNA for the CDR3 is TGCGCCAGCACTCCGGGACATACCTACGAGCAGTACTTC.

The V and J genes are TRBV12-3 or TRBV12-4 and TRBJ2-7, with D possibly being TRBD2 (5 bases). V lost 5 bases to trimming and J lost 2 bases, with 16 bases between them. This CDR3 is 15 amino acids long. The CDR3 bases are TGTGCCAGCAGTCCGGAGGCGACCTGGGCCTACGAGCAGTACTTC. Its translation: CASSPEATWAYEQYF.

This clonotype was counted between two and nine times. V usage is TRBV20-1 and J usage is TRBJ1-5; the D is unclear. The CDR3 runs to 13 residues. The V end was cut by 4 bases, the J end by 6 bases, with 13 bases between. Germline-derived CDR1 and CDR2 are DFQATT and SNEGSKA (reference sequence). The CDR3 here is CSAIGSFSQPQHF. The CDR3 DNA reads TGCAGTGCTATCGGGTCGTTCAGTCAGCCCCAGCATTTT.

The chain couples TRBV5-1 to TRBJ1-2; 8 bases map to TRBD1. V gave up 4 bases and J gave up 6 bases; unmatched junction bases: 2. Germline CDR1 and CDR2: SGHRS and YFSETQ. The CDR3 totals 12 residues. The CDR3 DNA reads as TGCGCCAGCAGCGCACAGGGGGATGGCTACACCTTC. Translated, it gives CASSAQGDGYTF.

The chain employs TRBV20-1 and TRBJ2-7; TRBD2 is a possible D gene (6 bases). With 0 bases removed from V and 3 bases from J, the gap between germline ends came to 12 bases. The CDR3 covers 14 residues. CDR1 and CDR2 from the germline V gene are DFQATT and SNEGSKA (reference sequence). The CDR3 loop is CSARERDGGYEQYV. CDR3 coding DNA: TGCAGTGCTAGAGAACGGGACGGGGGCTACGAGCAGTACGTC.

The rearrangement links TRBV5-5 to TRBJ1-1; a possible D gene is TRBD1 (6 bases). Germline loops: CDR1 SGHKS, CDR2 YYEKEE (reference sequence). The CDR3 runs to 13 residues. Trimming took 0 bases from V and 8 from J, leaving 11 bases between them. CDR3 region: CASSLVGAREAFF. The CDR3 nucleotides read TGTGCCAGCAGCTTGGTGGGGGCCCGGGAAGCTTTCTTT.

V usage is TRBV3-1 and J usage is TRBJ2-5; D uncertain. V lost 6 bases and J lost 5, with 10 bases in between. The germline CDR1 and CDR2 sequences are LGHDT and YNNKEL (reference sequence). The CDR3 extends over 12 amino acids. The CDR3 nucleotides read TGTGCCAGCAGGAAAGAAGCGGAGACCCAGTACTTC. It translates to CASRKEAETQYF.

V gene TRBV6-2 or TRBV6-3 combines with J gene TRBJ1-5; TRBD1 aligns across 7 bases. Germline CDR1 is MNHEY and CDR2 is SVGEGT. The CDR3 length is 18 residues. V lost 2 bases to trimming and J lost 1 base; unmatched junction nucleotides: 11. CDR3 bases: TGTGCCAGCAGTTACGCGCTGCGTAGGGGGCAAAGCAATCAGCCCCAGCATTTT. This codes for CASSYALRRGQSNQPQHF.

This clonotype has a handful of counts. The chain is built from TRBV7-3 and TRBJ2-1; D is uncertain. The CDR3 contains 14 residues. The ends were cut back, 5 bases at V and 0 bases at J, with 8 bases in the middle. Germline values: CDR1 SGHTA, CDR2 FQGTGA. The CDR3 DNA reads as TGTGCCAGCAGCCCTCAAAGCTCCTACAATGAGCAGTTCTTC. It codes for CASSPQSSYNEQFF.

DNA for the CDR3: TGTGCCAGCAGTTCTAGGACTCCCCCGAACACCGGGGAGCTGTTTTTT. Residues: CASSSRTPPNTGELFF. The V and J genes are TRBV6-2 or TRBV6-3 and TRBJ2-2, with D possibly TRBD2 on 5 matching bases. The CDR3 has 16 amino acids. V lost 4 bases, J lost 0 bases, and 12 bases lay in between. CDR1 MNHEY and CDR2 SVGEGT come from the germline V gene.

The chain has TRBV7-8 and TRBJ2-1, with no clear D. V lost 7 bases, J lost 0 bases, and 10 bases lay in between. Germline lookup yields CDR1 SGHVS and CDR2 FQNEAQ. The CDR3 consists of 14 residues. The DNA of the CDR3 is TGTGCCAGCACTGACAAGAGCTCCTACAATGAGCAGTTCTTC. Translating it yields CASTDKSSYNEQFF.

The chain has TRBV2 and TRBJ2-3; unclear D gene. The CDR3 loop spans 12 amino acids. V shed 2 bases and J shed 6 bases, with 6 bases lying between them. The V gene's germline CDR1 is SNHLY and CDR2 FYNNEI. CDR3 loop: CASSELTDTQYF. The CDR3 nucleotides read TGTGCCAGCAGTGAACTTACGGATACGCAGTATTTT. The full variable domain, completed using reference TRBV2 and TRBJ2-3, is EPEVTQTPSHQVTQMGQEVILRCVPISNHLYFYWYRQILGQKVEFLVSFYNNEISEKSEIFDDQFSVERPDGSNFTLKIRSTKLEDSAMYFCASSELTDTQYFGPGTRLTVL.

This clonotype has a count of ten or more. The chain carries TRBV20-1 and TRBJ2-7; D possibly corresponds to TRBD2 (5 bases). The CDR3 length is 16 residues. Deletions cut 5 bases from V and 5 bases from J, with 25 bases between. CDR1 and CDR2 from the germline V gene are DFQATT and SNEGSKA (reference sequence). The CDR3 region is CSAYYPGKTPSNEQYV. CDR3 DNA sequence: TGCAGTGCTTACTACCCCGGGAAGACGCCTTCTAACGAGCAGTACGTC.